The clone carrying this TCR beta chain was detected only a few times. This entry belongs to a study of blood T cell repertoires in COVID-19. Study at large: Acute and convalescent COVID-19 samples came from the United States, Italy and Spain.

Per the original methods: Amplification with reference gene primers provided the estimates of nucleated cell counts. Assay used: immunoSEQ multiplex PCR; TCRdb lists only in-frame clones, some missing. That table furnishes V, J and clone size, whereas the DNA furnished D and trimming. Among roughly 78,000 clones listed, roughly nine tenths were seen once. Sequenced: peripheral blood. The receptor comes from a woman in her sixties with acute or convalescent COVID-19.

CDR3 amino acids: CASSLEPGRRVTYNEQFF. In DNA form, the CDR3 reads TGTGCCAGCAGCTTAGAACCGGGTCGGCGGGTGACCTACAATGAGCAGTTCTTC. The rearrangement links TRBV7-2 to TRBJ2-1, with a tentative D call TRBD2 (5 bases). Trimming pared 1 base from V and 2 bases from J, leaving 18 bases between. CDR3 length: 18 residues. From germline, CDR1 is SGHTA and CDR2 FQGNSA.